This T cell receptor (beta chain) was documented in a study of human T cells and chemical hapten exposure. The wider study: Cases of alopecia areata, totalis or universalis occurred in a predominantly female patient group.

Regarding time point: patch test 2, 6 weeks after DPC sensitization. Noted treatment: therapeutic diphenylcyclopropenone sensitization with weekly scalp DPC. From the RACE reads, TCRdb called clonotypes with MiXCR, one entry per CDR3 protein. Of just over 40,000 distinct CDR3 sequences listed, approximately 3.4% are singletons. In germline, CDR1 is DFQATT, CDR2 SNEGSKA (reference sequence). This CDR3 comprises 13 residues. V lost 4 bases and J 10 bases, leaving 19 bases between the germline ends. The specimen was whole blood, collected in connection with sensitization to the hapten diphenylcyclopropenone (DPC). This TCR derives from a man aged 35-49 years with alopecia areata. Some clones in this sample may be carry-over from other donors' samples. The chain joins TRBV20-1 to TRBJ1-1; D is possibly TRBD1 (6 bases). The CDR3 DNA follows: TGCAGTGCTAAGGGGGGGGGGTCCGCCGGAGCTTTCTTT. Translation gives CSAKGGGSAGAFF.